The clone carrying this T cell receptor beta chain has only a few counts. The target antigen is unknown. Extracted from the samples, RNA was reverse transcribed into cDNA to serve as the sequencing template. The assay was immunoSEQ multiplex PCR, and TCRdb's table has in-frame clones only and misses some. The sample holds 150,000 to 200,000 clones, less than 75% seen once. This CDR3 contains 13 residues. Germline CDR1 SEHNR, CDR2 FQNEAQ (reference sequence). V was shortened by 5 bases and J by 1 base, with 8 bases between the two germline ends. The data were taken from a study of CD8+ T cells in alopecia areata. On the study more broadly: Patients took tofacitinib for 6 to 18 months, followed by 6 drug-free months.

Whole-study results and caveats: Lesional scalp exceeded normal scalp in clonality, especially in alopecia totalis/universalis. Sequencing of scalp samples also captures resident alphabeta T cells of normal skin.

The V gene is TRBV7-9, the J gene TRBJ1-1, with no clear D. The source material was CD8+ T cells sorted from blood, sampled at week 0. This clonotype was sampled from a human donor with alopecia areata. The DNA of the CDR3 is TGTGCCAGCAGCGGATCTGGGAACACTGAAGCTTTCTTT. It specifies CASSGSGNTEAFF.